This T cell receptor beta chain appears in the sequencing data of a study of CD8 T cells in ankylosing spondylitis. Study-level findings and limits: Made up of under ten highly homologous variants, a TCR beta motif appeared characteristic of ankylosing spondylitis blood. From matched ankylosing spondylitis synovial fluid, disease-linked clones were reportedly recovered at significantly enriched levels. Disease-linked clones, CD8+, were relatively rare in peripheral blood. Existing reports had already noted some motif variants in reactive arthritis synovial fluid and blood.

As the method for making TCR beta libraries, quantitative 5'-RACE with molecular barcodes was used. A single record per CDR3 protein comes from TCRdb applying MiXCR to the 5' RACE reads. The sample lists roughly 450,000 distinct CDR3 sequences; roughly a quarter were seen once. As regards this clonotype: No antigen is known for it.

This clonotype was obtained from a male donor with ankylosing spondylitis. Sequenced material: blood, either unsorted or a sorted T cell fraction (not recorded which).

The CDR3 here is CATSDPLQEQFF. The CDR3 coding sequence is TGTGCCACCAGTGACCCATTGCAGGAGCAGTTCTTC. The chain combines TRBV24-1 with TRBJ2-1; the D is unclear. The CDR3 extends over 12 amino acids. The V gene lost 4 bases and the J gene lost 10 bases, with 10 bases spanning the gap. Germline V lookup: CDR1 KGHDR, CDR2 SFDVKD.